Each of the 31 T cell receptor beta chains below was sequenced from the same sample in a study of regulatory T cells in long-lasting Graves disease. Time point of the sample: newly diagnosed GD, antithyroid drugs for less than 3 months. From RNA extracted from PBMCs, the TCR library was made. Arm-PCR of CDR3 regions with iRepertoire HTBI primers generated TCR beta libraries. TCRdb reprocessed the multiplex PCR reads via MiXCR and lists one record per CDR3 protein. The table has about 500,000 distinct CDR3 sequences, 9.5% to 15% seen once; the top ten hold about 8.9%. The same sample was also studied in work on T cells in Graves' hyperthyroidism and ophthalmopathy.

Sequenced here: peripheral blood mononuclear cells (PBMCs), sampled at new diagnosis, from a patient treated with antithyroid drugs. Receptor source: a woman in her twenties or thirties with Graves disease.

The V call is TRBV12-3 or TRBV12-4, the J call TRBJ2-1, with 12 bases matching TRBD2. The CDR3 totals 15 residues. V gave up 3 bases and J gave up 8 bases; unmatched junction bases: 5. Here the CDR3 reads CASSFLAGGYYEQFF. CDR3 bases: TGTGCCAGCAGTTTTCTAGCGGGAGGGTATTATGAGCAGTTCTTC.

The chain combines TRBV6-5 with TRBJ2-7; 9 bases fit TRBD2. This CDR3 is built from 18 residues. V was clipped by 2 bases and J by 7 bases; unmatched bases: 18. Germline values: CDR1 MNHEY, CDR2 SVGAGI. CDR3 DNA: TGTGCCAGCAGTTACGCTGGGGGGCGGGAGGGCCCGAGGAATGAGCAGTACTTC. Translated: CASSYAGGREGPRNEQYF.

This chain uses TRBV5-1 with TRBJ2-7; D is perhaps TRBD2 (5 bases). The CDR3 is 11 residues long. Germline-derived CDR1 and CDR2 are SGHRS and YFSETQ. The V end was cut by 1 base, the J end by 12 bases, with 11 bases between. This CDR3 is CASSLSGWLYF. CDR3 in DNA: TGCGCCAGCAGCTTGAGCGGCTGGCTGTACTTC.

This clonotype was observed a handful of times. The rearrangement uses TRBV19 and TRBJ2-3; the D gene is possibly TRBD2 (6 bases). V was clipped by 5 bases and J by 4 bases, with 10 bases between them. This CDR3 spans 13 amino acids. Germline V gene data show CDR1 as LNHDA and CDR2 as SQIVND (reference sequence). The CDR3 spells CASSDREPDTQYF. In nucleotides, the CDR3 is TGTGCCAGTAGTGACCGGGAGCCAGATACGCAGTATTTT.

V gene TRBV28 combines with J gene TRBJ2-1; 11 bases fit TRBD2. V lost 9 bases, J lost 8 bases, and 9 bases stayed unmatched. Germline values: CDR1 MDHEN, CDR2 SYDVKM. The CDR3 loop spans 14 amino acids. The CDR3 nucleotides read TGTGCCAGTATAGCGGGAGGGCCGTTAGATGAGCAGTTCTTC. Translation: CASIAGGPLDEQFF.

This chain connects TRBV7-3 to TRBJ1-5, with D possibly TRBD1 on 5 matching bases. The length of the CDR3 is 15 residues. CDR1 and CDR2 (germline): SGHTA, FQGTGA. V lost 4 bases to trimming and J lost 5 bases, with 15 bases between them. This CDR3 is CASSWGGFGDQPQHF. CDR3 DNA: TGTGCCAGCAGCTGGGGCGGGTTTGGGGATCAGCCCCAGCATTTT.

A few counts support this clonotype. The genes are TRBV5-1 and TRBJ1-1; a possible D gene is TRBD1 (5 bases). The CDR3 length is 13 residues. Deletions cut 2 bases from V and 3 bases from J, with 8 bases between. CDR1 SGHRS and CDR2 YFSETQ come from the germline V gene. The CDR3 sequence: CASSFDSDTEAFF. The CDR3 region has the DNA TGCGCCAGCAGCTTCGACAGTGACACTGAAGCTTTCTTT.

The table lists this clonotype with many counts. This sequence joins TRBV28 and TRBJ1-3, with unresolved D. CDR1 is MDHEN, CDR2 SYDVKM, per germline. The germline V and J ends were trimmed by 7 bases and 0 bases, with 10 bases remaining between them. The CDR3 extends over 14 amino acids. The CDR3 DNA is TGTGCCAGCAAGGTTGGCGGCTCTGGAAACACCATATATTTT. Residues: CASKVGGSGNTIYF.

This clonotype was seen repeatedly, ten times or more. The chain couples TRBV6-5 to TRBJ2-3; D gene unclear. V gave up 1 base and J gave up 1 base, with 9 bases separating them. The CDR3 is 15 amino acids. The germline V gene has CDR1 MNHEY and CDR2 SVGAGI. CDR3: CASSYWPAGTDTQYF. DNA for the CDR3: TGTGCCAGCAGTTACTGGCCCGCCGGCACAGATACGCAGTATTTT.

This clonotype was found many times. V is TRBV5-4 and J is TRBJ1-6; D unresolved. Trimming shortened V by 2 bases and J by 10 bases, and 13 bases separated the two germline ends. CDR3 length equals 14 residues. The germline V gene has CDR1 SGHNT and CDR2 YYREEE (reference sequence). DNA of the CDR3: TGTGCCAGCAGCTTTGAGGTTGGCCACTCACCCCTCCACTTT. It specifies CASSFEVGHSPLHF.

This clonotype was recorded at least ten times. This chain uses TRBV19 with TRBJ2-1; TRBD2 matches at 10 bases. Germline loops: CDR1 LNHDA, CDR2 SQIVND (reference sequence). The trim removed 3 bases at V and 7 bases at J, leaving 15 bases unmatched. This CDR3 comprises 18 residues. The CDR3 region has the DNA TGTGCCAGTAGTATTAGAGTTCTGTCTAGCGGGAGATTTAATGAGCAGTTCTTC. This codes for CASSIRVLSSGRFNEQFF.

Many counts were recorded for this clonotype. The V and J genes are TRBV5-6 and TRBJ1-2, with D unclear. The CDR3 spans 15 residues. Germline values: CDR1 SGHDT, CDR2 YYEEEE. Trimming shortened V by 6 bases and J by 2 bases, and 17 bases separated the two germline ends. In DNA, the CDR3 is TGTGCCAGCATTCTAGGTGGGTGGCAGAACTATGGCTACACCTTC. As protein: CASILGGWQNYGYTF.

There are many counts of this clonotype. The chain uses TRBV6-1 and TRBJ1-2; tentatively, D is TRBD1 (6 bases). The CDR3 runs to 14 residues. Looked up from germline, CDR1 is MNHNS and CDR2 is SASEGT. V gave up 10 bases and J gave up 1 base, with 16 bases separating them. The CDR3 sequence is CATLLGGDNYGYTF. The CDR3 DNA reads TGTGCCACCCTCCTAGGGGGGGATAACTATGGCTACACCTTC.

This clonotype showed up many times. The V and J genes are TRBV5-4 and TRBJ2-1, with 7 bases identical to TRBD1. The CDR3 runs to 15 residues. J was trimmed by 4 bases and V by 4 bases; bases with no gene match: 8. Germline loops: CDR1 SGHNT, CDR2 YYREEE (reference sequence). The CDR3 sequence is CASSPRDRGYNEQFF. For the CDR3, the DNA is TGTGCCAGCAGCCCCCGGGACAGAGGTTACAATGAGCAGTTCTTC.

This sequence joins TRBV7-3 and TRBJ2-1; TRBD2 matches at 8 bases. The CDR3 length is 14 residues. Germline values: CDR1 SGHTA, CDR2 FQGTGA. J was trimmed by 6 bases and V by 5 bases; bases with no gene match: 6. The CDR3 DNA sequence: TGTGCCAGCAGCCCCGGGGGGGGGGTCAATGAGCAGTTCTTC. The encoded protein is CASSPGGGVNEQFF.

V gene TRBV9 combines with J gene TRBJ1-6; no clear D gene. Per germline, CDR1 SGDLS and CDR2 YYNGEE. V was cut by 0 bases and J by 7 bases, with 14 bases left in between. The CDR3 is 16 residues long. The CDR3 sequence is CASSVGDGRKNSPLHF. The CDR3 DNA sequence: TGTGCCAGCAGCGTAGGTGATGGGAGGAAAAATTCACCCCTCCACTTT.

This clonotype was picked up many times. The chain employs TRBV3-1 and TRBJ1-4; tentative D call: TRBD1 (5 bases). The CDR3 extends over 16 amino acids. The V gene lost 4 bases and the J gene lost 4 bases, with 16 bases spanning the gap. Per the germline V gene, CDR1 is LGHDT and CDR2 is YNNKEL (reference sequence). The CDR3, as DNA: TGTGCCAGCAGCCTTCTTCCCGGGACGGATAATGAAAAACTGTTTTTT. Protein sequence: CASSLLPGTDNEKLFF.

This clonotype was counted many times. The genes are TRBV19 and TRBJ2-1; weak D call: TRBD2 (5 bases). The CDR3 runs to 14 residues. V was shortened by 5 bases and J by 4 bases, with 12 bases between the two germline ends. Germline loops: CDR1 LNHDA, CDR2 SQIVND (reference sequence). The CDR3 loop is CASSLSGRYNEQFF. In DNA, the CDR3 is TGTGCCAGTAGTCTAAGCGGACGATACAATGAGCAGTTCTTC.

This clonotype came up a few times. V is TRBV30 and J is TRBJ2-1, with D unclear. V lost 0 bases and J lost 14, with 11 bases in between. The CDR3 covers 11 residues. From germline, CDR1 is GTSNPN and CDR2 SVGIG (reference sequence). The DNA of the CDR3 is TGTGCCTGGAGTGTACCAGGTTATAAGTTCTTC. Its protein is CAWSVPGYKFF.

J is TRBJ1-1 and V is TRBV6-5, with D hard to call. The CDR3 is made up of 15 amino acids. V lost 0 bases, J lost 1 base, and 9 bases lay in between. CDR1 MNHEY and CDR2 SVGAGI come from the germline V gene. CDR3: CASSYSWARNTEAFF. Here the CDR3 DNA reads TGTGCCAGCAGTTACTCGTGGGCTAGGAACACTGAAGCTTTCTTT.

Note on this clonotype: A read error is possible here, since a much larger clone lies one base away. Since no conserved phenylalanine or tryptophan closes the CDR3, a read error is the likely cause. The chain links TRBV28 to TRBJ1-5; D gene ambiguous. Germline-derived CDR1 and CDR2 are MDHEN and SYDVKM. There are 14 residues in the CDR3. V shed 1 base and J shed 1 base, with 5 bases lying between them. This CDR3 is CASSLLRSNQPQHL. Here the CDR3 DNA reads TGTGCCAGCAGTTTATTAAGAAGCAATCAGCCCCAGCATTTA.

This clonotype was recorded many times. The rearrangement links TRBV7-9 to TRBJ1-1, with D unresolved. The germline V and J ends were trimmed by 4 bases and 1 base, with 7 bases remaining between them. The CDR3 length is 13 residues. Looked up from germline, CDR1 is SEHNR and CDR2 is FQNEAQ (reference sequence). In DNA, the CDR3 is TGTGCCAGCAGCTCGCAGGAGAACACTGAAGCTTTCTTT. Its translation: CASSSQENTEAFF.

This clonotype was counted ten times or more. The gene calls are TRBV2 and TRBJ2-3; the D gene is possibly TRBD2 (6 bases). The V and J ends lost 3 bases and 2 bases respectively, with 9 bases between them. Looked up from germline, CDR1 is SNHLY and CDR2 is FYNNEI. The length of the CDR3 is 14 residues. The DNA for the CDR3 is TGTGCCAGCAGTGATAGCGGAGTCACAGATACGCAGTATTTT. Encoded protein: CASSDSGVTDTQYF. The whole variable domain, remainder taken from reference TRBV2 and TRBJ2-3, is EPEVTQTPSHQVTQMGQEVILRCVPISNHLYFYWYRQILGQKVEFLVSFYNNEISEKSEIFDDQFSVERPDGSNFTLKIRSTKLEDSAMYFCASSDSGVTDTQYFGPGTRLTVL.

This clonotype was seen a few times. The rearrangement uses TRBV6-2 or TRBV6-3 and TRBJ1-5; no clear D gene. Trimming shortened V by 6 bases and J by 4 bases, and 10 bases separated the two germline ends. The CDR3 totals 13 residues. Germline CDR1 is MNHEY and CDR2 is SVGEGT. The CDR3 sequence: CASSSDPNQPQHF. The CDR3 bases are TGTGCCAGCAGCTCAGACCCGAATCAGCCCCAGCATTTT.

This clonotype has a count of ten or more. This sequence joins TRBV28 and TRBJ2-7; 9 positions match TRBD2. Germline V CDR1 and CDR2: MDHEN, SYDVKM. The V segment lost 7 bases and the J segment 0 bases; nucleotides outside the gene matches: 7. The CDR3 runs to 15 residues. The CDR3 loop reads CASISPTSGSYEQYF. In nucleotides, the CDR3 is TGTGCCAGCATCTCTCCGACTAGCGGCTCCTACGAGCAGTACTTC.

There are many counts of this clonotype. This chain uses TRBV6-1 with TRBJ1-4; D is uncertain. The CDR3 loop spans 13 amino acids. V was shortened by 6 bases and J by 7 bases, with 12 bases between the two germline ends. Germline CDR1 reads MNHNS; CDR2 reads SASEGT. CDR3 sequence (DNA): TGTGCCAGCAGCCCCCGGGCCGCTGAAAAACTGTTTTTT. This codes for CASSPRAAEKLFF.

Ten or more counts support this clonotype. CDR3 sequence: CASGEDSGSSQYF. In DNA, the CDR3 is TGTGCCAGCGGGGAGGATAGCGGGAGCTCGCAGTACTTC. J is TRBJ2-7 and V is TRBV27, with 9 bases that match TRBD2. CDR1 and CDR2 from the germline V gene are MNHEY and SMNVEV (reference sequence). V shed 8 bases and J 9 bases; nucleotides not matched to a gene: 11. This CDR3 is built from 13 residues.

The sample holds a few counts of this clonotype. This chain connects TRBV13 to TRBJ1-4, with 7 bases fitting TRBD1. The length of the CDR3 is 14 residues. The germline CDR1 and CDR2 sequences are PRHDT and FYEKMQ (reference sequence). The V and J ends lost 3 bases and 9 bases, in that order; junction bases with no gene match: 7. The CDR3 spells CASSFGQEGKKLFF. CDR3 DNA sequence: TGTGCCAGCAGCTTTGGACAGGAGGGAAAAAAACTGTTTTTT.

This clonotype was seen repeatedly, ten times or more. The rearrangement joins TRBV28 to TRBJ2-1, with D perhaps matching TRBD2 (5 bases). Between the trimmed V and J ends, which lost 6 bases and 4 bases, there was a span of 7 bases. The CDR3 length is 12 residues. Looked up from germline, CDR1 is MDHEN and CDR2 is SYDVKM. CDR3 coding DNA: TGTGCCAGCAGGCGGGCTTACAATGAGCAGTTCTTC. This translates into CASRRAYNEQFF. Full variable domain (rest looked up from reference TRBV28 and TRBJ2-1): DVKVTQSSRYLVKRTGEKVFLECVQDMDHENMFWYRQDPGLGLRLIYFSYDVKMKEKGDIPEGYSVSREKKERFSLILESASTNQTSMYLCASRRAYNEQFFGPGTRLTVL.

The rearrangement joins TRBV20-1 to TRBJ1-3; 9 bases are shared with TRBD1. Germline trimming cut 1 base from V and 1 base from J; bases unmatched to any gene: 8. Per the germline V gene, CDR1 is DFQATT and CDR2 is SNEGSKA (reference sequence). The CDR3 is 17 residues long. The CDR3 loop reads CSARGRDRANSGNTIYF. CDR3 DNA: TGCAGTGCTAGAGGAAGGGACAGGGCGAATTCTGGAAACACCATATATTTT.

This clonotype came up a few times. The chain couples TRBV19 to TRBJ2-6, with 8 bases lining up with TRBD1. Germline V gives CDR1 LNHDA, CDR2 SQIVND (reference sequence). Trimming removed 5 bases from V and 6 bases from J; junction bases left unmatched: 6. This CDR3 contains 15 residues. This chain's CDR3 is CASSANRGTANVLTF. The CDR3 nucleotides read TGTGCCAGTAGTGCAAACAGGGGGACGGCCAACGTCCTGACTTTC. The variable domain in full, completed from reference TRBV19 and TRBJ2-6, reads DGGITQSPKYLFRKEGQNVTLSCEQNLNHDAMYWYRQDPGQGLRLIYYSQIVNDFQKGDIAEGYSVSREKKESFPLTVTSAQKNPTAFYLCASSANRGTANVLTFGAGSRLTVL.